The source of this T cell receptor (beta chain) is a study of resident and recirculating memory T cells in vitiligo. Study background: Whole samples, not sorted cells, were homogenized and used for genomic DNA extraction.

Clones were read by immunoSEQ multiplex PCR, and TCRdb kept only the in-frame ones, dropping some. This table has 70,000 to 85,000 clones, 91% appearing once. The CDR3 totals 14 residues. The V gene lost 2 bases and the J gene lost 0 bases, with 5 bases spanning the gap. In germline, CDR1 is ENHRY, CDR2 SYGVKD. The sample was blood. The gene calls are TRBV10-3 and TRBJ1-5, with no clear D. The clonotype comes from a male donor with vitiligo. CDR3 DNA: TGTGCCATCAGTGAGGCGTATAGCAATCAGCCCCAGCATTTT. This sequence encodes CAISEAYSNQPQHF.